This passage covers 20 T cell receptor beta chains from one sample sequenced in a study of T cells in Graves' hyperthyroidism and ophthalmopathy (dated by TCRdb to the late 2010s). Library preparation employed multiplex PCR. Sequencing used an Illumina HiSeq 2000. The TCR beta CDR3 regions were amplified from the RNA transcripts. A first-round RT-PCR of the TCR CDR3 used the HTBI primer set with the Qiagen OneStep RT-PCR kit. The raw public data were reprocessed by TCRdb itself: fastp quality trimming at Q25, MiXCR clonotype calling, in-frame beta chains only. Rows with a matching CDR3 protein are joined into one entry that keeps the most common DNA and genes. This sample holds around 620,000 distinct CDR3 sequences; about 14% were observed only once. Of the sample, about 7% falls within the top ten clones. The source material was blood. These TCRs come from a woman between 18 and 29 years old with Graves' ophthalmopathy.

To note about this clonotype: This sequence may be a read error, since a much larger clone differs from it by one base. J is TRBJ2-7 and V is TRBV11-3, with D uncertain. CDR3 length equals 14 residues. CDR1 and CDR2 (germline): SGHNT, YENEEA. CDR3 residues: CAGSQETVSYEQYF. In nucleotides, the CDR3 is TGTGCCGGCAGCCAAGAGACGGTCTCCTACGAGCAGTACTTC.

At least ten counts were recorded for this clonotype. V is TRBV5-8 and J is TRBJ2-7, with D possibly being TRBD1 (6 bases). The V end was cut by 2 bases, the J end by 3 bases, with 15 bases between. There are 15 residues in the CDR3. CDR1 and CDR2 (germline): SGHTS, YDEGEE. The CDR3 DNA reads as TGTGCCAGCAGCTTTATGGGACAAGGGAACTACGAGCAGTACTTC. This translates into CASSFMGQGNYEQYF.

This clonotype appeared many times. This rearrangement joins TRBV6-1 to TRBJ2-1; 8 bases line up with TRBD1. Germline CDR1 reads MNHNS; CDR2 reads SASEGT. This CDR3 spans 15 amino acids. V trimming: 6 bases; J trimming: 0 bases; junction bases outside the gene matches: 4. In DNA form, the CDR3 reads TGTGCCAGCAGAACGGACAGGGACTCCTACAATGAGCAGTTCTTC. It specifies CASRTDRDSYNEQFF.

J is TRBJ1-6 and V is TRBV27; TRBD1 is a possible D gene (6 bases). The germline V and J ends were trimmed by 5 bases and 7 bases, with 9 bases remaining between them. Germline CDR1 and CDR2: MNHEY and SMNVEV (reference sequence). CDR3 length: 13 residues. The CDR3 DNA reads as TGTGCCAGCAGTGACAGGCCGAATTCACCCCTCCACTTT. The encoded protein is CASSDRPNSPLHF.

This clonotype showed up many times. V and J are TRBV7-2 and TRBJ2-1; D is unclear. The CDR3 runs to 17 residues. Trimming took off 6 bases at V and 4 bases at J, with 22 bases between the two ends. Looked up from germline, CDR1 is SGHTA and CDR2 is FQGNSA. The chain's CDR3 is CASSSNPALITYNEQFF. DNA of the CDR3: TGTGCCAGCAGTTCAAATCCCGCCCTCATTACGTACAATGAGCAGTTCTTC.

This clonotype turned up a few times. V usage is TRBV5-6 and J usage is TRBJ2-1; maybe TRBD2 (5 bases). Germline V CDR1 and CDR2: SGHDT, YYEEEE. This CDR3 contains 13 residues. V lost 3 bases and J lost 6, with 10 bases in between. CDR3 coding DNA: TGTGCCAGCAGCTCCGACTACAGCAATGAGCAGTTCTTC. Amino acids: CASSSDYSNEQFF.

This chain connects TRBV28 to TRBJ2-1; 7 bases agree with TRBD1. The CDR3 has 15 residues. Germline trimming cut 2 bases from V and 4 bases from J; bases unmatched to any gene: 5. The germline gives CDR1 MDHEN, CDR2 SYDVKM. CDR3 residues: CASSLPGTAYNEQFF. CDR3 coding DNA: TGTGCCAGCAGTTTACCCGGGACAGCGTACAATGAGCAGTTCTTC. Variable domain in full (rest from reference TRBV28 and TRBJ2-1): DVKVTQSSRYLVKRTGEKVFLECVQDMDHENMFWYRQDPGLGLRLIYFSYDVKMKEKGDIPEGYSVSREKKERFSLILESASTNQTSMYLCASSLPGTAYNEQFFGPGTRLTVL.

This clonotype was counted between two and nine times. The J gene is TRBJ2-7, the V gene TRBV28; 7 nucleotides match TRBD2. CDR1 MDHEN and CDR2 SYDVKM come from the germline V gene. The CDR3 covers 16 residues. V was clipped by 5 bases and J by 3 bases; unmatched bases: 13. The CDR3 region is CASSTPGSSGLYEQYF. The CDR3, as DNA: TGTGCCAGCAGTACCCCTGGTAGTAGCGGGCTCTACGAGCAGTACTTC.

This chain connects TRBV6-1 to TRBJ1-1; D not certain. The V end was cut by 6 bases, the J end by 4 bases, with 6 bases between. CDR1 MNHNS and CDR2 SASEGT come from the germline V gene. This CDR3 contains 11 residues. The CDR3 coding sequence is TGTGCCAGCAGCAAGGTCACTGAAGCTTTCTTT. Its protein is CASSKVTEAFF.

V is TRBV5-4 and J is TRBJ2-1; D is unclear. The length of the CDR3 is 12 residues. Germline V gene lookup returns CDR1 SGHNT and CDR2 YYREEE (reference sequence). V lost 0 bases, J lost 10 bases, and 8 bases lay in between. The CDR3 spells CASSLESAEQFF. CDR3 bases: TGTGCCAGCAGCTTGGAATCGGCGGAGCAGTTCTTC.

This clonotype was detected many times. The rearrangement links TRBV7-2 to TRBJ2-7; TRBD2 might be the D (6 bases). Between the trimmed V and J ends, which lost 4 bases and 4 bases, there was a span of 17 bases. The CDR3 is made up of 15 amino acids. The germline V gene has CDR1 SGHTA and CDR2 FQGNSA. The CDR3 is CASSSPGLGRYEQYF. The CDR3 nucleotides are TGTGCCAGCAGCTCTCCGGGACTGGGGAGGTACGAGCAGTACTTC. The whole variable domain, remainder taken from reference TRBV7-2 and TRBJ2-7, is GAGVSQSPSNKVTEKGKDVELRCDPISGHTALYWYRQSLGQGLEFLIYFQGNSAPDKSGLPSDRFSAERTGGSVSTLTIQRTQQEDSAVYLCASSSPGLGRYEQYFGPGTRLTVT.

The rearrangement joins TRBV5-5 to TRBJ2-2, with 11 nucleotides matching TRBD2. The length of the CDR3 is 17 residues. V lost 2 bases and J lost 1; bases outside the gene matches: 4. Per germline, CDR1 SGHKS and CDR2 YYEKEE (reference sequence). CDR3 nucleotides: TGTGCCAGCAGCTTTCTAGCGGGAGGAGTGAACACCGGGGAGCTGTTTTTT. Encoded protein: CASSFLAGGVNTGELFF.

J is TRBJ2-7 and V is TRBV3-1, with 13 bases fitting TRBD2. The CDR3 has 16 amino acids. In germline, CDR1 is LGHDT, CDR2 YNNKEL (reference sequence). Trimming cost V 1 base and J 3 bases; bases outside gene matches: 3. The chain's CDR3 is CASSQVLAGGIYEQYF. In DNA form, the CDR3 reads TGTGCCAGCAGCCAAGTACTAGCGGGAGGGATCTACGAGCAGTACTTC.

The CDR3 nucleotides read TGTGCCAGCAGTTACTCGCCAGTCTCCTACGAGCAGTACTTC. It yields the protein CASSYSPVSYEQYF. The chain is built from TRBV6-5 and TRBJ2-7; D gene uncertain. Germline lookup yields CDR1 MNHEY and CDR2 SVGAGI. The CDR3 contains 14 residues. Trimming shortened V by 0 bases and J by 0 bases, and 6 bases separated the two germline ends.

The gene calls are TRBV7-6 and TRBJ2-7, with 10 bases aligning to TRBD2. With V trimmed by 5 bases and J by 4 bases, 8 bases remained unmatched. CDR1 is SGHVS and CDR2 is FNYEAQ in the germline V gene. This CDR3 region has 15 residues. This CDR3 reads CASSPSSGSPYEQYF. The CDR3 coding sequence is TGTGCCAGCAGCCCTTCTAGCGGGAGTCCTTACGAGCAGTACTTC.

This clonotype was counted between two and nine times. This chain links TRBV6-1 with TRBJ2-7; D is uncertain. The CDR3 contains 12 residues. Germline loops: CDR1 MNHNS, CDR2 SASEGT. V was trimmed by 5 bases and J by 4 bases, leaving 9 bases between them. The CDR3 is CASSMDGYEQYF. The DNA for the CDR3 is TGTGCCAGCAGTATGGACGGGTACGAGCAGTACTTC.

J is TRBJ2-7 and V is TRBV14; 8 nucleotides match TRBD2. Trimming took 0 bases from V and 4 from J; bases not matched to a gene: 14. CDR3 size: 18 residues. CDR1 and CDR2 (germline): SGHDN, FVKESK. The CDR3 sequence is CASSQDRYGTRSLYEQYF. For the CDR3, the DNA is TGTGCCAGCAGCCAAGATCGATACGGGACTAGGTCTTTATACGAGCAGTACTTC.

At least ten counts were recorded for this clonotype. This chain uses TRBV27 with TRBJ1-3; D uncertain. Germline assignment: CDR1 MNHEY and CDR2 SMNVEV (reference sequence). V lost 2 bases, J lost 4 bases, and 12 bases lay in between. This CDR3 comprises 15 residues. This CDR3 reads CASSLRGMDGNTIYF. Written as DNA, the CDR3 is TGTGCCAGCAGTTTAAGAGGGATGGACGGAAACACCATATATTTT.

This clonotype was observed many times. The rearrangement links TRBV20-1 to TRBJ2-3; D not resolved. V was trimmed by 3 bases and J by 4 bases, leaving 11 bases between them. The CDR3 runs 13 residues. CDR1 and CDR2 (germline): DFQATT, SNEGSKA (reference sequence). CDR3 DNA: TGCAGTGCTAGTAGGGTCCGCCCAGATACGCAGTATTTT. As protein: CSASRVRPDTQYF.

The chain combines TRBV6-5 with TRBJ2-4; tentative D call: TRBD2 (5 bases). V dropped 2 bases and J dropped 1 base, with 12 bases sitting between them. The CDR3 is 16 amino acids. CDR1 and CDR2 from the germline V gene are MNHEY and SVGAGI. The CDR3 nucleotides read TGTGCCAGCAGTTACCAACTGTTAGCGGCCAAAAACATTCAGTACTTC. As protein: CASSYQLLAAKNIQYF.